The 28 T cell receptor beta chains below come from one sample, sequenced in a study of OX40 agonist ivuxolimab in advanced cancers. Some clones are missing from TCRdb's copy, which holds only in-frame ones; the method was immunoSEQ multiplex PCR. The sample includes some 68,000 clones, 87% seen only once; the top ten take under 4.5%. Sequences were derived from CD4+ or CD8+ T cells sorted from blood, sampled in a trial of the OX40 agonist ivuxolimab. The source of these receptors is an adult with an advanced solid tumor such as melanoma, head and neck, liver or kidney cancer.

The chain has TRBV7-3 and TRBJ2-1, with 10 bases identical to TRBD1. The CDR3 is 15 amino acids. The junction had 3 bases not matched to a gene; V was cut back by 4 bases and J by 3 bases. Germline V gene data show CDR1 as SGHTA and CDR2 as FQGTGA. The DNA for the CDR3 is TGTGCCAGCAGCTCAGGGACAGGGGTCTACAATGAGCAGTTCTTC. Protein sequence: CASSSGTGVYNEQFF.

To note about this clone: The conserved phenylalanine or tryptophan is not found at the CDR3 terminus, so this likely reflects a read error. The chain has TRBV29-1 and TRBJ1-5; no clear D. The germline V and J ends were trimmed by 4 bases and 2 bases, with 9 bases remaining between them. The CDR3 has 13 amino acids. The germline CDR1 and CDR2 sequences are SQVTM and ANQGSEA. The CDR3 spells CSVVPDGNQPQHL. The CDR3 DNA reads TGCAGCGTTGTCCCGGACGGCAATCAGCCCCAGCATCTT.

The genes are TRBV27 and TRBJ2-1; 14 bases map to TRBD2. Looked up from germline, CDR1 is MNHEY and CDR2 is SMNVEV (reference sequence). V shed 3 bases and J 8 bases; nucleotides not matched to a gene: 3. There are 15 residues in the CDR3. CDR3 nucleotides: TGTGCCAGCAGTTTGACTAGCGGGAGGGCCTATGAGCAGTTCTTC. It codes for CASSLTSGRAYEQFF.

The chain is built from TRBV5-1 and TRBJ2-2; D is unresolved. CDR3 size: 13 residues. CDR1 is SGHRS and CDR2 is YFSETQ in the germline V gene. The V gene lost 0 bases and the J gene lost 7 bases, with 7 bases spanning the gap. The CDR3 loop is CASSLVVGGELFF. The CDR3 DNA sequence: TGCGCCAGCAGCTTGGTAGTAGGCGGGGAGCTGTTTTTT.

The rearrangement links TRBV19 to TRBJ1-1; a possible D gene is TRBD1 (5 bases). Germline CDR1 and CDR2: LNHDA and SQIVND (reference sequence). The germline V and J ends were trimmed by 2 bases and 1 base, with 11 bases remaining between them. This CDR3 is built from 15 residues. The CDR3, as DNA: TGTGCCAGTAGTATAACGGCAGGGACGAACACTGAAGCTTTCTTT. It is translated as CASSITAGTNTEAFF. Based on the CDR3 plus reference TRBV19 and TRBJ1-1, the full variable domain is DGGITQSPKYLFRKEGQNVTLSCEQNLNHDAMYWYRQDPGQGLRLIYYSQIVNDFQKGDIAEGYSVSREKKESFPLTVTSAQKNPTAFYLCASSITAGTNTEAFFGQGTRLTVV.

With regard to this clone: Other DNA sequences in the sample encode the same CDR3. V gene TRBV19 combines with J gene TRBJ2-2; TRBD1 agrees at 11 bases. The ends lost 4 bases at V and 4 bases at J; junction bases unmatched: 5. The germline CDR1 and CDR2 sequences are LNHDA and SQIVND (reference sequence). There are 16 residues in the CDR3. In DNA, the CDR3 is TGTGCCAGTAGTAATGGACAGGGGGCCGGCACCGGGGAGCTGTTTTTT. It specifies CASSNGQGAGTGELFF.

The rearrangement uses TRBV2 and TRBJ1-2; no clear D. There are 13 residues in the CDR3. Germline V gene sequence: CDR1 SNHLY, CDR2 FYNNEI. Trimming shortened V by 5 bases and J by 7 bases, and 14 bases separated the two germline ends. The chain's CDR3 is CASSQAFYSGYTF. In DNA, the CDR3 is TGTGCCAGCAGTCAGGCTTTTTATAGTGGCTACACCTTC. Supplemented by reference TRBV2 and TRBJ1-2, the full variable domain reads EPEVTQTPSHQVTQMGQEVILRCVPISNHLYFYWYRQILGQKVEFLVSFYNNEISEKSEIFDDQFSVERPDGSNFTLKIRSTKLEDSAMYFCASSQAFYSGYTFGSGTRLTVV.

The V call is TRBV28, the J call TRBJ2-7, with D perhaps assigned TRBD1 or TRBD2 (5 bases each). The CDR3 loop spans 13 amino acids. V was cut by 6 bases and J by 5 bases, with 14 bases left in between. Germline V gives CDR1 MDHEN, CDR2 SYDVKM. CDR3 DNA: TGTGCCAGCAGAACCGAGGGGTTGAACGAGCAGTACTTC. Translation gives CASRTEGLNEQYF.

The CDR3 DNA sequence: TGCGCCAGCAGCCCAGGGAGCTCCTATAATTCACCCCTCCACTTT. It specifies CASSPGSSYNSPLHF. The chain joins TRBV5-1 to TRBJ1-6; maybe TRBD1 (5 bases). The CDR3 consists of 15 residues. Per the germline V gene, CDR1 is SGHRS and CDR2 is YFSETQ. V lost 4 bases, J lost 0 bases, and 8 bases lay in between.

This clone has just one count. J is TRBJ1-3 and V is TRBV13, with D hard to call. Per germline, CDR1 PRHDT and CDR2 FYEKMQ (reference sequence). V gave up 5 bases and J gave up 2 bases, with 10 bases separating them. This CDR3 has 14 amino acids. The CDR3 loop reads CASSAGGTGNTIYF. The DNA for the CDR3 is TGTGCCAGCAGCGCCGGAGGAACTGGAAACACCATATATTTT.

The gene calls are TRBV5-5 and TRBJ2-5; 11 bases match TRBD1. The CDR3 runs to 16 residues. Germline V lookup: CDR1 SGHKS, CDR2 YYEKEE (reference sequence). Trimming removed 5 bases from V and 2 bases from J; junction bases left unmatched: 8. This chain's CDR3 is CASRRTGGSNQETQYF. In DNA form, the CDR3 reads TGTGCCAGCAGGAGGACAGGGGGCTCCAATCAAGAGACCCAGTACTTC.

This chain links TRBV6-6 with TRBJ2-7, with D perhaps matching TRBD1 or TRBD2 (6 bases each). The V gene lost 6 bases and the J gene lost 6 bases, with 24 bases spanning the gap. The CDR3 has 16 amino acids. Germline loops: CDR1 MNHNY, CDR2 SVGAGI (reference sequence). The CDR3 spells CASSSSAGGHGGEQYF. CDR3 nucleotide sequence: TGTGCCAGCAGCAGCTCCGCCGGGGGCCACGGCGGCGAGCAGTACTTC.

The chain carries TRBV18 and TRBJ1-2; 7 bases agree with TRBD1. This CDR3 comprises 13 residues. Unmatched junction bases numbered 6, after V lost 3 bases and J lost 8 bases. CDR1 KGHSH and CDR2 LQKENI come from the germline V gene. CDR3 coding DNA: TGTGCCAGCTCACCGGACAGGAACGTGGGCTACACCTTC. Its translation: CASSPDRNVGYTF.

The CDR3 here is CASSPGQGNSYGYTF. CDR3 sequence (DNA): TGTGCCAGCAGCCCAGGACAGGGGAACTCCTATGGCTACACCTTC. This chain links TRBV7-2 with TRBJ1-2, with TRBD1 identical over 9 bases. V lost 5 bases and J lost 4; bases outside the gene matches: 8. CDR3 length equals 15 residues. The germline gives CDR1 SGHTA, CDR2 FQGNSA. The whole variable domain, remainder taken from reference TRBV7-2 and TRBJ1-2, is GAGVSQSPSNKVTEKGKDVELRCDPISGHTALYWYRQSLGQGLEFLIYFQGNSAPDKSGLPSDRFSAERTGGSVSTLTIQRTQQEDSAVYLCASSPGQGNSYGYTFGSGTRLTVV.

V gene TRBV7-9 combines with J gene TRBJ2-2; TRBD2 is a possible D gene (6 bases). From germline, CDR1 is SEHNR and CDR2 FQNEAQ (reference sequence). V was cut by 3 bases and J by 2 bases, with 16 bases left in between. CDR3 length equals 17 residues. CDR3 amino acids: CASSFHQRAANTGELFF. In DNA form, the CDR3 reads TGTGCCAGCAGCTTCCACCAGCGGGCCGCTAACACCGGGGAGCTGTTTTTT. Full variable domain (remainder filled in from reference TRBV7-9 and TRBJ2-2): DTGVSQNPRHKITKRGQNVTFRCDPISEHNRLYWYRQTLGQGPEFLTYFQNEAQLEKSRLLSDRFSAERPKGSFSTLEIQRTEQGDSAMYLCASSFHQRAANTGELFFGEGSRLTVL.

The chain joins TRBV6-5 to TRBJ2-7, with a tentative D call TRBD2 (5 bases). Germline V gives CDR1 MNHEY, CDR2 SVGAGI. The length of the CDR3 is 13 residues. V lost 2 bases and J 4 bases, leaving 9 bases between the germline ends. The CDR3 is CASSYGRRYEQYF. The CDR3 DNA sequence: TGTGCCAGCAGTTACGGGAGAAGGTACGAGCAGTACTTC.

This chain uses TRBV28 with TRBJ2-3; TRBD2 matches 10 bases. The germline V gene has CDR1 MDHEN and CDR2 SYDVKM. CDR3 length: 15 residues. The trim removed 5 bases at V and 5 bases at J, leaving 7 bases unmatched. In DNA form, the CDR3 reads TGTGCCAGCAGTGATAGCGGGAGGCGTGTAGATACGCAGTATTTT. Its protein is CASSDSGRRVDTQYF.

CDR3 nucleotide sequence: TGTGCCAGCAGTCCCGGGACAGGGGGCTCCTACGAGCAGTACTTC. The encoded protein is CASSPGTGGSYEQYF. This chain links TRBV28 with TRBJ2-7; 11 bases line up with TRBD1. Trimming at V came to 5 bases and at J to 0 bases, leaving 3 bases not matched to a gene. The CDR3 extends over 15 amino acids. Germline V lookup: CDR1 MDHEN, CDR2 SYDVKM.

This clone is a singleton in its sample. The chain uses TRBV21-1 and TRBJ1-1; TRBD1, the table's D call, lacks a check against the DNA. TRBV21-1 is termed a pseudogene. The length of the CDR3 is 20 residues. CDR3 bases: TGTGCCAGCAGCAAAATAGGATCCTATCCTAAGCAGGGGGCGGACACTGAAGCTTTCTTT. It encodes CASSKIGSYPKQGADTEAFF.

The rearrangement uses TRBV5-1 and TRBJ1-1; tentative D call: TRBD1 (5 bases). Trimming pared 4 bases from V and 4 bases from J, leaving 17 bases between. Germline CDR1 reads SGHRS; CDR2 reads YFSETQ. The CDR3 spans 15 residues. The CDR3 sequence: CASSINEAQGTEAFF. CDR3 bases: TGCGCCAGCAGCATCAACGAAGCCCAGGGCACTGAAGCTTTCTTT.

The genes are TRBV5-4 and TRBJ2-2; D is perhaps TRBD1 (6 bases). V shed 2 bases and J shed 4 bases, with 12 bases lying between them. Looked up from germline, CDR1 is SGHNT and CDR2 is YYREEE (reference sequence). This CDR3 has 15 amino acids. The CDR3 nucleotides are TGTGCCAGCAGCTTATTTACAGGGATCACCGGGGAGCTGTTTTTT. It codes for CASSLFTGITGELFF.

The rearrangement links TRBV28 to TRBJ1-3; maybe TRBD1 (5 bases). Germline values: CDR1 MDHEN, CDR2 SYDVKM. This CDR3 spans 14 amino acids. V shed 7 bases and J shed 1 base, with 11 bases lying between them. The CDR3 nucleotides read TGTGCCAGCACCGGGGCAGAGTCTGGAAACACCATATATTTT. Translated: CASTGAESGNTIYF.

The chain employs TRBV6-6 and TRBJ1-3; tentatively, D is TRBD1 (5 bases). Germline V gives CDR1 MNHNY, CDR2 SVGAGI (reference sequence). Trimming shortened V by 2 bases and J by 10 bases, and 18 bases separated the two germline ends. This CDR3 has 15 amino acids. CDR3 sequence reads: CASSYAPLSGGTIYF. CDR3 coding DNA: TGTGCCAGCAGTTACGCACCGCTGAGTGGGGGGACCATATATTTT.

Comments on this clone: Other nucleotide sequences in the sample specify the same CDR3. The chain has TRBV7-2 and TRBJ2-1; 9 bases match TRBD2. The CDR3 runs to 16 residues. CDR1 SGHTA and CDR2 FQGNSA come from the germline V gene. V shed 1 base, J shed 3 bases, and the junction held 4 bases outside the gene matches. The CDR3 here is CASSLGPSGVYNEQFF. DNA of the CDR3: TGTGCCAGCAGCTTAGGTCCTAGCGGGGTCTACAATGAGCAGTTCTTC.

The chain employs TRBV12-5 and TRBJ1-3; D is uncertain. The CDR3 sequence is 17 residues long. Trimming left V 2 bases short and J 3 bases short, with 17 bases between. Germline V gives CDR1 LGHNT, CDR2 FRNRAP. The CDR3 bases are TGTGCTAGTGGTTTGTACTCCCGGCAGAGTAGTGGAAACACCATATATTTT. Residues: CASGLYSRQSSGNTIYF.

This clone was recorded only once. The chain couples TRBV7-2 to TRBJ2-1, with D perhaps assigned TRBD1 or TRBD2 (5 bases each). CDR1 is SGHTA, CDR2 FQGNSA, per germline. This CDR3 has 15 residues. V lost 7 bases and J lost 4, with 17 bases in between. The CDR3: CASNIRDPPYNEQFF. In nucleotides, the CDR3 is TGTGCCAGCAACATCCGGGACCCTCCTTACAATGAGCAGTTCTTC.

This chain connects TRBV27 to TRBJ1-4; TRBD1 is a possible D gene (6 bases). The ends were cut back, 5 bases at V and 3 bases at J, with 13 bases in the middle. The CDR3 runs to 15 residues. Germline lookup yields CDR1 MNHEY and CDR2 SMNVEV (reference sequence). The CDR3 spells CASSARQAANEKLFF. CDR3 DNA: TGTGCCAGCAGTGCTAGACAGGCGGCTAATGAAAAACTGTTTTTT. Full variable domain (remainder filled in from reference TRBV27 and TRBJ1-4): EAQVTQNPRYLITVTGKKLTVTCSQNMNHEYMSWYRQDPGLGLRQIYYSMNVEVTDKGDVPEGYKVSRKEKRNFPLILESPSPNQTSLYFCASSARQAANEKLFFGSGTQLSVL.

This chain uses TRBV2 with TRBJ2-5; D is unresolved. Germline CDR1 SNHLY, CDR2 FYNNEI. The V gene lost 6 bases and the J gene lost 1 base, with 9 bases spanning the gap. This CDR3 is 13 amino acids long. The CDR3 nucleotides are TGTGCCAGCAGGCTAGAGATCCAAGAGACCCAGTACTTC. It translates to CASRLEIQETQYF. Full variable domain (missing parts from reference TRBV2 and TRBJ2-5): EPEVTQTPSHQVTQMGQEVILRCVPISNHLYFYWYRQILGQKVEFLVSFYNNEISEKSEIFDDQFSVERPDGSNFTLKIRSTKLEDSAMYFCASRLEIQETQYFGPGTRLLVL.